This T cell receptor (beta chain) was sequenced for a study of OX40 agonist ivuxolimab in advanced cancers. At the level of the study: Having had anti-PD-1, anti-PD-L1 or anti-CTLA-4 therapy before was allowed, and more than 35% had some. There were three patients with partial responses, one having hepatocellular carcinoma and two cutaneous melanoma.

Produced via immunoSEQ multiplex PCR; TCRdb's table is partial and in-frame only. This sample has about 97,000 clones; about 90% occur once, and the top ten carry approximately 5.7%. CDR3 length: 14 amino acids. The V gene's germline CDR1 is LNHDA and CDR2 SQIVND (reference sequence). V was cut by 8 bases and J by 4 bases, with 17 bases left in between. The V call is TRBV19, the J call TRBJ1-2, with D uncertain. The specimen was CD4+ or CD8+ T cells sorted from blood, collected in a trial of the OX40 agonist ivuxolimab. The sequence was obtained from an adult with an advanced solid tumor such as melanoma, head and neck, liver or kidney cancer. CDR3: CASHRAGSSYGYTF. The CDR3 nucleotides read TGTGCCAGTCACCGGGCAGGTAGTAGCTATGGCTACACCTTC. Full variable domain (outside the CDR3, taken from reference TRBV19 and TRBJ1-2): DGGITQSPKYLFRKEGQNVTLSCEQNLNHDAMYWYRQDPGQGLRLIYYSQIVNDFQKGDIAEGYSVSREKKESFPLTVTSAQKNPTAFYLCASHRAGSSYGYTFGSGTRLTVV.